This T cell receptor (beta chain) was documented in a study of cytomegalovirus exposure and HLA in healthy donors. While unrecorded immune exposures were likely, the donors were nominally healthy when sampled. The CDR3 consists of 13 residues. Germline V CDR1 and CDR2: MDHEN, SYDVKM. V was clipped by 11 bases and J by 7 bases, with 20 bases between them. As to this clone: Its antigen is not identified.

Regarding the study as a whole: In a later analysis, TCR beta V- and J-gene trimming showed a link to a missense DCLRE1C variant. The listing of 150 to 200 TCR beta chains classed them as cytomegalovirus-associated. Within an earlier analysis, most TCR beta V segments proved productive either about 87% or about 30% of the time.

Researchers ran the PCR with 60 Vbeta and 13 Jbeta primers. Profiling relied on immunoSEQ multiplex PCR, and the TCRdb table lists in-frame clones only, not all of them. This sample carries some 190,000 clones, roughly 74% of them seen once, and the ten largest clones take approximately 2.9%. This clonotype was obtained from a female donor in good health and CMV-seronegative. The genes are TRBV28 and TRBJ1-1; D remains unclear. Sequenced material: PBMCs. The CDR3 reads CALNRGTLGEAFF. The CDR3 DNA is TGTGCCTTAAACCGCGGCACACTCGGTGAAGCTTTCTTT.